This entry is about one T cell receptor (beta chain). The target antigen is unknown. This CDR3 contains 14 residues. The V end was cut by 3 bases, the J end by 5 bases, with 15 bases between. The germline CDR1 and CDR2 sequences are SQVTM and ANQGSEA. This specimen comes from a study of blood T cells in healthy people across ages. Study findings and constraints: Older age coincided with a roughly linear decline in TCR beta diversity per million T cells. Possibly, changes in expanded clonotypes were confounded because donor CMV status was unknown.

Sample-barcoded 5' priming and a J-beta primer mix drove a second PCR of roughly 6 to 12 cycles. TCRdb redid the calling of the 5' RACE reads with MiXCR, one entry per CDR3 protein. Of hundreds of thousands of distinct CDR3 sequences listed, roughly 50% were seen once; the top ten hold roughly 37%. This rearrangement joins TRBV29-1 to TRBJ2-3; D is possibly TRBD1 or TRBD2 (5 bases each). The source of this sequence is a man older than 75 in good health. The sample taken for sequencing was blood. CDR3 sequence: CSVEERGRGDTQYF. CDR3 nucleotide sequence: TGCAGCGTTGAGGAGAGGGGAAGAGGAGATACGCAGTATTTT.